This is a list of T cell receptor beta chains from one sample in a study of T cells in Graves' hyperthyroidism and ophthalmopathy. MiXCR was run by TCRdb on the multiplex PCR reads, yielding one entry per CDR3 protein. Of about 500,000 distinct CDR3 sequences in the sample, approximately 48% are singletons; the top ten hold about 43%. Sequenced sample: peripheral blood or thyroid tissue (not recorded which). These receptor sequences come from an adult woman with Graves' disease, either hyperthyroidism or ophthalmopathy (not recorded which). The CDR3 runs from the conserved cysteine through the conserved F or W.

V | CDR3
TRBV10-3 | CAIRSAEGREETQYF
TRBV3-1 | CASSHRRTRAGELFF
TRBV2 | CASSDRGTVNTEAFF
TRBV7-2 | CASSQEAGKLYEQYF
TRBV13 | CASSYGKSSGNTIYF
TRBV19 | CASSARIGTGENSPLHF
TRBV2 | CASRAGDEKLFF
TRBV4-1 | CASSQSTGDSSGNTIYF
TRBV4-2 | CASSHTTGSGVSPLHF
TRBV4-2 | CASSQVGVNTEAFF
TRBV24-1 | CATSRGGASQETQYF
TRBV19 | CASSPGGWDYEQYF
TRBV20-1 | CSALQGSFNSPLHF
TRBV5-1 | CASQQGLNTEAFF